These 18 T cell receptor beta chains were sequenced from one sample in a study of OX40 agonist ivuxolimab in advanced cancers. Some clones are missing from TCRdb's copy, which holds only in-frame ones; the method was immunoSEQ multiplex PCR. The sample shows roughly 67,000 clones, 88% of them seen only once. The input for sequencing was CD4+ or CD8+ T cells sorted from blood, taken in a trial of the OX40 agonist ivuxolimab. The receptors come from an adult with an advanced solid tumor such as melanoma, head and neck, liver or kidney cancer.

The chain has TRBV20-1 and TRBJ2-1, with D perhaps given as TRBD1 or TRBD2 (5 bases each). Germline V CDR1 and CDR2: DFQATT, SNEGSKA (reference sequence). The CDR3 contains 10 residues. CDR3 DNA: TGCCTACCGGGACACAATGAGCAGTTCTTC. This translates into CLPGHNEQFF.

This rearrangement joins TRBV18 to TRBJ1-1; 8 bases agree with TRBD1. V dropped 4 bases and J dropped 1; count of bases not matched to a gene: 5. Per the germline V gene, CDR1 is KGHSH and CDR2 is LQKENI. The CDR3 totals 15 residues. The CDR3 nucleotides are TGTGCCAGCTCACTCGGGACAGGCCGGAACACTGAAGCTTTCTTT. Amino acid sequence: CASSLGTGRNTEAFF.

The rearrangement uses TRBV30 and TRBJ2-3, with a weak D call TRBD2 (7 bases). Trimming took off 0 bases at V and 10 bases at J, with 8 bases between the two ends. The CDR3 covers 11 residues. Germline V gives CDR1 GTSNPN, CDR2 SVGIG (reference sequence). CDR3 region: CAWSVGGAQYF. As DNA, the CDR3 is TGTGCCTGGAGTGTAGGGGGGGCGCAGTATTTT.

The rearrangement uses TRBV10-1 and TRBJ1-5, with a possible D match to TRBD1 (5 bases). CDR1 and CDR2 (germline): WNHNN, SYGVQD (reference sequence). V lost 11 bases and J 5 bases, leaving 19 bases between the germline ends. The CDR3 runs to 14 residues. DNA for the CDR3: TGCGCCGTCCTCCGGGGGGGAACCGATCAGCCCCAGCATTTT. Protein product: CAVLRGGTDQPQHF.

In this sample, this clone turned up once. The chain links TRBV29-1 to TRBJ1-2, with 8 bases matching TRBD1. V trimming: 0 bases; J trimming: 12 bases; junction bases outside the gene matches: 18. This CDR3 has 16 amino acids. Germline-derived CDR1 and CDR2 are SQVTM and ANQGSEA. CDR3 in DNA: TGCAGCGTTGAAGATCCGGCCCGCACAGGGGGAGATGCGGACACCTTC. The encoded protein is CSVEDPARTGGDADTF.

The chain couples TRBV15 to TRBJ1-2; D ambiguous. Trimming stripped 4 bases from V and 3 bases from J, with 9 bases between. The CDR3 is 13 amino acids. The germline gives CDR1 LNHNV, CDR2 YYDKDF (reference sequence). The CDR3 DNA sequence: TGTGCCACCAGCACCGGGATTGACTATGGCTACACCTTC. It codes for CATSTGIDYGYTF.

The chain's CDR3 is CASSLAGGTSDSTGELFF. In nucleotides, the CDR3 is TGTGCCAGCAGCTTAGCGGGGGGTACTAGTGACTCCACCGGGGAGCTGTTTTTT. The V and J genes are TRBV7-6 and TRBJ2-2, with TRBD2 as a possible D gene (6 bases). The germline gives CDR1 SGHVS, CDR2 FNYEAQ. CDR3 length: 18 residues. V was shortened by 0 bases and J by 4 bases, with 18 bases between the two germline ends. Full variable domain (rest looked up from reference TRBV7-6 and TRBJ2-2): GAGVSQSPRYKVTKRGQDVALRCDPISGHVSLYWYRQALGQGPEFLTYFNYEAQQDKSGLPNDRFSAERPEGSISTLTIQRTEQRDSAMYRCASSLAGGTSDSTGELFFGEGSRLTVL.

This clone has only one observation. V gene TRBV7-8 combines with J gene TRBJ1-2; possibly TRBD1 for D (6 bases). This CDR3 has 14 amino acids. Germline V CDR1 and CDR2: SGHVS, FQNEAQ. V was pared by 1 base and J by 2 bases, with 8 bases between. This CDR3 reads CASSLDTGNYGYTF. The CDR3 DNA is TGTGCCAGCAGCTTAGATACAGGGAACTATGGCTACACCTTC.

This chain uses TRBV10-3 with TRBJ1-1; no reliable D call. The V gene's germline CDR1 is ENHRY and CDR2 SYGVKD. Trimming left V 7 bases short and J 1 base short, with 7 bases between. CDR3 length equals 12 residues. In nucleotides, the CDR3 is TGTGCCATCAAGGACCCGAACACTGAAGCTTTCTTT. Amino acids: CAIKDPNTEAFF.

The rearrangement links TRBV5-1 to TRBJ2-1, with 14 bases lining up with TRBD2. With V trimmed by 4 bases and J by 0 bases, 6 bases remained unmatched. CDR3 size: 18 residues. Germline V gene sequence: CDR1 SGHRS, CDR2 YFSETQ. The CDR3 nucleotides read TGCGCCAGCAGCCGTTGGGGGACTAGCGGGAGCTCCTACAATGAGCAGTTCTTC. Protein: CASSRWGTSGSSYNEQFF.

J is TRBJ1-5 and V is TRBV19; no clear D. The V and J ends lost 5 bases and 7 bases respectively, with 12 bases between them. This CDR3 spans 13 amino acids. In germline, CDR1 is LNHDA, CDR2 SQIVND (reference sequence). CDR3 DNA sequence: TGTGCCAGTAGTCGGTCCAGGAGCCAGCCCCAGCATTTT. It yields the protein CASSRSRSQPQHF.

This clone was observed a single time. The chain has TRBV18 and TRBJ2-7; 7 bases are shared with TRBD1. Per the germline V gene, CDR1 is KGHSH and CDR2 is LQKENI. There are 13 residues in the CDR3. J lost 4 bases, V lost 3 bases, and 3 bases had no gene match. DNA for the CDR3: TGTGCCAGCTCACCGGGACAGCTATACGAGCAGTACTTC. As protein: CASSPGQLYEQYF.

The V call is TRBV29-1, the J call TRBJ2-7, with 8 bases fitting TRBD1. The CDR3 has 12 residues. Trimming removed 6 bases from V and 5 bases from J; junction bases left unmatched: 6. Germline CDR1 and CDR2: SQVTM and ANQGSEA. CDR3 sequence: CSVGQGRDEQYF. The CDR3 coding sequence is TGCAGCGTAGGACAGGGTAGGGACGAGCAGTACTTC.

This chain joins TRBV19 and TRBJ2-5, with 11 nucleotides matching TRBD1. Germline lookup yields CDR1 LNHDA and CDR2 SQIVND (reference sequence). The trim removed 4 bases at V and 2 bases at J, leaving 6 bases unmatched. The CDR3 is 16 amino acids. The CDR3 sequence is CASSTRTGGRQETQYF. Written as DNA, the CDR3 is TGTGCCAGTAGTACACGGACAGGGGGCAGACAAGAGACCCAGTACTTC.

The V gene is TRBV30, the J gene TRBJ2-3; D may be TRBD1 or TRBD2 (6 bases each). The germline CDR1 and CDR2 sequences are GTSNPN and SVGIG (reference sequence). This CDR3 is built from 15 residues. Trimming removed 3 bases from V and 2 bases from J, with 15 bases in between. In DNA, the CDR3 is TGTGCCTGGAGCCGGGGGCCAGGGAACACAGATACGCAGTATTTT. Protein sequence: CAWSRGPGNTDTQYF. The variable domain in full, with the rest retrieved from reference TRBV30 and TRBJ2-3, is SQTIHQWPATLVQPVGSPLSLECTVEGTSNPNLYWYRQAAGRGLQLLFYSVGIGQISSEVPQNLSASRPQDRQFILSSKKLLLSDSGFYLCAWSRGPGNTDTQYFGPGTRLTVL.

This chain links TRBV5-1 with TRBJ1-1, with a possible D match to TRBD1 (6 bases). The germline gives CDR1 SGHRS, CDR2 YFSETQ. The ends were cut back, 2 bases at V and 7 bases at J, with 9 bases in the middle. The CDR3 covers 12 residues. DNA for the CDR3: TGCGCCAGCAGCTTACAGGGAGGTGAAGCTTTCTTT. This codes for CASSLQGGEAFF.

The chain combines TRBV7-2 with TRBJ1-3; possibly TRBD1 for D (6 bases). CDR3 length: 18 amino acids. Germline values: CDR1 SGHTA, CDR2 FQGNSA. V was clipped by 1 base and J by 1 base, with 17 bases between them. The CDR3 is CASSLGYRARISGNTIYF. The CDR3 DNA follows: TGTGCCAGCAGCTTAGGGTACAGGGCCCGCATTTCTGGAAACACCATATATTTT.

About this clone: Within the sample, other DNA sequences also encode this same CDR3. V usage is TRBV5-1 and J usage is TRBJ2-7; D is unclear. CDR1 and CDR2 (germline): SGHRS, YFSETQ. This CDR3 comprises 11 residues. V lost 4 bases and J lost 3, with 5 bases in between. Here the CDR3 DNA reads TGCGCCAGCAGCGAGAACTACGAGCAGTACTTC. It codes for CASSENYEQYF.